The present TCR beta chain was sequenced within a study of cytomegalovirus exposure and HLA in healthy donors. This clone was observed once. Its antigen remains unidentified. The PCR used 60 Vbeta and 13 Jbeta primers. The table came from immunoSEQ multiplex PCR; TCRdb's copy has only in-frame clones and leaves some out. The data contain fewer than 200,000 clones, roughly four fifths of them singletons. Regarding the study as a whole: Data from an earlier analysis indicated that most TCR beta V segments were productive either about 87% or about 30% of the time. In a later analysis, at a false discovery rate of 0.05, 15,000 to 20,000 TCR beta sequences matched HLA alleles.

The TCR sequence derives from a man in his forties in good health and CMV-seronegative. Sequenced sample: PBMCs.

The CDR3 region has the DNA TGTGCCATCGACACAGGGGCCGGGGAGCTGTTTTTT. Translated: CAIDTGAGELFF. The V and J genes are TRBV6-6 and TRBJ2-2, with 7 nucleotides matching TRBD1. The germline V gene has CDR1 MNHNY and CDR2 SVGAGI (reference sequence). This CDR3 comprises 12 residues. V shed 10 bases, J shed 6 bases, and the junction held 5 bases outside the gene matches.